A selection of T cell receptor beta chains follows, all from one sample in a study of PD-1 blockade in classical Hodgkin lymphoma. Sequencing used immunoSEQ multiplex PCR; TCRdb keeps in-frame clones, though not all of them. The sample gives about 17,000 clones, around 90% of which show up once; 6.9% is in the top ten. The sample comprised peripheral blood mononuclear cells (PBMCs). These receptors were obtained from a human donor with classical Hodgkin lymphoma. Both conserved end residues are part of each CDR3. The D gene is left open where the match is weak. The listing skips clone size in some rows; elsewhere it reads once, few, many or a size class.

len	d_gene	v_gene	abundance	j_gene	CDR3nt	CDR3aa
15	NA	TRBV7-8	NA	TRBJ1-5	TGTGCCAGCAGCTTAGGGCAGGGAATATATCAGCCCCAGCATTTT	CASSLGQGIYQPQHF
16	NA	TRBV4-2	NA	TRBJ2-2	TGTGCCAGCAGTTATGAAGGGGCAGAGAACACCGGGGAGCTGTTTTTT	CASSYEGAENTGELFF
16	TRBD1	TRBV28	NA	TRBJ1-5	TGTGCCAGCAGTTTCCCCCTGTACAGGGGCGATCAGCCCCAGCATTTT	CASSFPLYRGDQPQHF
12	NA	TRBV25-1	NA	TRBJ2-7	TGTGCCAGCACGGGCAGACTCTACGAGCAGTACTTC	CASTGRLYEQYF
17	TRBD2	TRBV5-6	NA	TRBJ2-3	TGTGCCAGCAGCTTGAGGGCGACTAGCGGGAGTCGAAATACGCAGTATTTT	CASSLRATSGSRNTQYF
16	TRBD1	TRBV25-1	NA	TRBJ2-3	TGTGCCAGCAGTGAAGAGGGGACAGGGGGCACAGATACGCAGTATTTT	CASSEEGTGGTDTQYF
15	NA	TRBV2	NA	TRBJ1-4	TGTGCCAGCACTCCGACCGGGACAACTAATGAAAAACTGTTTTTT	CASTPTGTTNEKLFF
14	TRBD1	TRBV29-1	NA	TRBJ1-2	TGCAGCGTTGAAAAGGGGGCGGGTATCTATGGCTACACCTTC	CSVEKGAGIYGYTF
14	TRBD1	TRBV5-1	NA	TRBJ2-1	TGCGCCAGCAGCTTGAGACAGGGGTTGGATGAGCAGTTCTTC	CASSLRQGLDEQFF
15	NA	TRBV9	NA	TRBJ2-3	TGTGCCAGCAGCGCCCCGGGACACCTCACAGATACGCAGTATTTT	CASSAPGHLTDTQYF
13	TRBD2	TRBV7-8	NA	TRBJ2-1	TGTGCCAGCAGCCAGGAACTAGCGCATGAGCAGTTCTTC	CASSQELAHEQFF
16	NA	TRBV7-2	once	TRBJ2-1	TGTGCCAGCAGCCCCATGTGGCCCAGCTCCTACAATGAGCAGTTCTTC	CASSPMWPSSYNEQFF
14	NA	TRBV27	NA	TRBJ1-6	TGTGCCAGCAGTTTCGGAGGGGAAAATTCACCCCTCCACTTT	CASSFGGENSPLHF
13	NA	TRBV10-3	NA	TRBJ2-7	TGTGCCATCACTACAGGTGGGATATACGAGCAGTACTTC	CAITTGGIYEQYF
15	TRBD2	TRBV28	NA	TRBJ2-7	TGTGCCAGCAGTTTGGGCGGGAGGTTAATCTCCGAGCAGTACTTC	CASSLGGRLISEQYF
10	NA	TRBV2	NA	TRBJ2-2	TGTGCCAGCAGTGAAGGGGAGCTGTTTTTT	CASSEGELFF
13	NA	TRBV28	NA	TRBJ1-1	TGTGCCAGCATCAAGAAAGGGGGACGTGAAGCTTTCTTT	CASIKKGGREAFF
19	TRBD2	TRBV5-1	NA	TRBJ2-2	TGCGCCAGCAGCTCCCGGACTCCTAGCGGGAGGATCGAACACCGGGGAGCTGTTTTT	CASSSRTPSGRIEHRGAVF
15	NA	TRBV5-1	NA	TRBJ1-1	TGCGCCAGCAGCTTGGAACGGGACCTGGGGACTGAAGCTTTCTTT	CASSLERDLGTEAFF
12	NA	TRBV19	NA	TRBJ2-7	TGTGCCAGTGGTCCGGACATCCACGAGCAGTACTTC	CASGPDIHEQYF
13	NA	TRBV10-3	NA	TRBJ2-1	TGTGCCGTCTCCGGGTCCACGGACAATGAGCAGTTCTTC	CAVSGSTDNEQFF
16	NA	TRBV2	NA	TRBJ2-6	TGTGCCAGCAACCTGGACAGCTTCTCTGGGGCCAACGTCCTGACTTTC	CASNLDSFSGANVLTF
14	TRBD2	TRBV6-5	NA	TRBJ2-7	TGTGCCAGCAGCCGGGACTACTCGTCCTACGAGCAGTACTTC	CASSRDYSSYEQYF
12	TRBD2	TRBV10-3	NA	TRBJ2-1	TGTGCCGCGGGACTAGGCTACAATGAGCAGTTCTTC	CAAGLGYNEQFF
16	TRBD2	TRBV19	NA	TRBJ2-3	TGTGCCAGTAGTATTATTCCTAGCGGGAGTGGGAATACGCAGTATTTT	CASSIIPSGSGNTQYF
13	TRBD1	TRBV19	NA	TRBJ2-5	TGTGCCAGTAGTAGGACAGGGTCCGAGACCCAGTACTTC	CASSRTGSETQYF
16	NA	TRBV5-6	NA	TRBJ2-7	TGTGCCAGCAGCTTGCCCCAGGGGGGAAGATCCTACGAGCAGTACTTC	CASSLPQGGRSYEQYF
14	TRBD1	TRBV27	NA	TRBJ1-2	TGTGCCAGCAGTCCACTAGACAGGGTGTATGGCTACACCTTC	CASSPLDRVYGYTF
12	NA	TRBV6-6	NA	TRBJ2-3	TGTGCCAGCAGTCCCTACACAGATACGCAGTATTTT	CASSPYTDTQYF
15	NA	TRBV18	NA	TRBJ1-4	TGTGCCAGCTCCCAAACACAGGATTCTAATGAAAAACTGTTTTTT	CASSQTQDSNEKLFF
15	TRBD2	TRBV6-1	NA	TRBJ2-7	TGTGCCAGCAACCCGGGAGTAGCGGGAGGAGGGGAGCAGTACTTC	CASNPGVAGGGEQYF
14	TRBD1	TRBV6-6	NA	TRBJ2-1	TGTGCCAGCGGGACAGGCAATTCCTACAATGAGCAGTTCTTC	CASGTGNSYNEQFF
14	NA	TRBV15	few	TRBJ1-5	TGTGCCACCAGCCCCGGCGGCGGCAATCAGCCCCAGCATTTT	CATSPGGGNQPQHF
17	NA	TRBV6-1	NA	TRBJ1-5	TGTGCCAGCAGTGAAGCGCTTGGGGCAGGGGTCAATCAGCCCCAGCATTTT	CASSEALGAGVNQPQHF
15	NA	TRBV29-1	NA	TRBJ2-1	TGCAGCGTTGATTCTCCCATAGATTCCTACAATGAGCAGTTCTTC	CSVDSPIDSYNEQFF
14	TRBD1	TRBV27	few	TRBJ2-5	TGTGCCAGCTCGCAACGGACAGGGTTAGAGACCCAGTACTTC	CASSQRTGLETQYF
17	TRBD2	TRBV15	NA	TRBJ2-1	TGTGCCACCACCCCCACCCTAGGCGGGAGGGCCGTCCATGAGCAGTTCTTC	CATTPTLGGRAVHEQFF
12	NA	TRBV6-6	once	TRBJ1-3	TGTGCCAGCAGTTCGACTCGGAACACCATATATTTT	CASSSTRNTIYF